These 2 T cell receptor beta chains were all obtained from the same sample, sequenced in a study of T cell repertoires in cytomegalovirus infection (dated 2019 in TCRdb). Sequencing used an Illumina HiSeq 1500. TCRdb trimmed public reads at Q25 via fastp, called clones via MiXCR and kept in-frame beta chains. Merged by CDR3 protein, the rows form single entries marked with the most common genes and DNA. Recorded for this sample are 250,000 to 300,000 distinct CDR3 sequences; approximately 15% of them occurred a single time. 8.5% to 10% of the sample is held by the ten biggest clonotypes. Sequenced: PBMCs. All receptors come from a human donor in good health (CMV status not recorded). Some clones in this sample may be carry-over from other donors' samples.

This clonotype has at least ten counts. This chain uses TRBV5-4 with TRBJ1-3, with D maybe TRBD1 (5 bases). The V gene lost 4 bases and the J gene lost 4 bases, with 18 bases spanning the gap. Germline V gene data show CDR1 as SGHNT and CDR2 as YYREEE (reference sequence). CDR3 length equals 16 residues. DNA for the CDR3: TGTGCCAGCAGCCGAGAGGACACACGGGGCGGAAACACCATATATTTT. Translating gives CASSREDTRGGNTIYF.

At least ten counts were recorded for this clonotype. The chain recombines TRBV7-3 with TRBJ2-3; TRBD1 matches at 9 bases. This CDR3 is built from 15 residues. V shed 2 bases and J 4 bases; nucleotides not matched to a gene: 4. The germline gives CDR1 SGHTA, CDR2 FQGTGA. The CDR3 nucleotides read TGTGCCAGCAGCTTAGGGACAGGGTTTGCAGATACGCAGTATTTT. It is translated as CASSLGTGFADTQYF.